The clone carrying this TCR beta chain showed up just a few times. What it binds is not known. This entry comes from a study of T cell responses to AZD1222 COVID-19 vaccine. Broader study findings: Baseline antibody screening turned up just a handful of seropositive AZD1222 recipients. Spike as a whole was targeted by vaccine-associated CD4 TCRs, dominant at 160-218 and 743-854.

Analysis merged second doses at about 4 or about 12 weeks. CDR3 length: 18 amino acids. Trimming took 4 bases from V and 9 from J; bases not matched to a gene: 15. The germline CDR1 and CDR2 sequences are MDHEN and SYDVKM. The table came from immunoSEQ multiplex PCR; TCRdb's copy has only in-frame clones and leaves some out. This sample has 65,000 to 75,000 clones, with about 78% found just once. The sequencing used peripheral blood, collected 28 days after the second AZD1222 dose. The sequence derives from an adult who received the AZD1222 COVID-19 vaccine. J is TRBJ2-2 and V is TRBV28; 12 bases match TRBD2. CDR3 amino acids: CASSSPSGGAYFSRELFF. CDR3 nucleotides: TGTGCCAGCAGTTCCCCTAGCGGGGGGGCCTATTTTAGCCGGGAGCTGTTTTTT. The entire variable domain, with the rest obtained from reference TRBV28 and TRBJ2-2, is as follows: DVKVTQSSRYLVKRTGEKVFLECVQDMDHENMFWYRQDPGLGLRLIYFSYDVKMKEKGDIPEGYSVSREKKERFSLILESASTNQTSMYLCASSSPSGGAYFSRELFFGEGSRLTVL.